This TCR beta chain was identified during a study of T cell responses to AZD1222 COVID-19 vaccine. Germline V gene lookup returns CDR1 SEHNR and CDR2 FQNEAQ (reference sequence). Trimming stripped 6 bases from V and 7 bases from J, with 20 bases between. The CDR3 contains 15 residues. Produced via immunoSEQ multiplex PCR; TCRdb's table is partial and in-frame only. The sample has around 110,000 clones, about 90% seen once. The sequence derives from an adult in good health. Sequences were derived from peripheral blood, sampled on day 0 of AZD1222 vaccination. V and J are TRBV7-9 and TRBJ2-3; the D is unclear. This chain's CDR3 is CASSLSINQPHTQYF. CDR3 bases: TGTGCCAGCAGTTTGTCGATCAACCAGCCGCATACGCAGTATTTT.